Presented here are 17 T cell receptor beta chains from one specimen sequenced in a study of CD8 T cells in ankylosing spondylitis (dated by TCRdb to the late 2010s). Library method: 5' RACE. The instrument was an Illumina HiSeq 2500. TCRdb applied fastp at Q25 and MiXCR to the public reads, then kept only in-frame beta chains. Rows merge per CDR3 protein into single entries with the most common DNA and genes. The sample table holds about 340,000 distinct CDR3 sequences, of which roughly 14% were seen once. The leading ten clones occupy around 0.99% of the sample. Sequenced input: blood, either unsorted or a sorted T cell fraction (not recorded which). The source is a male donor with ankylosing spondylitis or in good health (not recorded which).

This chain connects TRBV18 to TRBJ2-1, with 13 bases fitting TRBD2. This CDR3 comprises 14 residues. The trim removed 3 bases at V and 12 bases at J, leaving 5 bases unmatched. Germline V CDR1 and CDR2: KGHSH, LQKENI. CDR3 nucleotide sequence: TGTGCCAGCTCACCCCAGGGACTAGCGGGATTGCAGTTCTTC. Translation gives CASSPQGLAGLQFF.

In its sample, this clonotype was seen a few times. The V and J genes are TRBV7-9 and TRBJ1-2; D remains unclear. The CDR3 extends over 12 amino acids. Germline CDR1 is SEHNR and CDR2 is FQNEAQ (reference sequence). V was clipped by 1 base and J by 8 bases, with 8 bases between them. The CDR3 DNA is TGTGCCAGCAGCTTAGGTGACGGCGGCTACACCTTC. Its protein is CASSLGDGGYTF.

This clonotype has a handful of counts. The chain is built from TRBV11-3 and TRBJ2-3; D not resolved. Germline V CDR1 and CDR2: SGHNT, YENEEA. The V and J ends lost 8 bases and 6 bases respectively, with 21 bases between them. CDR3 size: 15 residues. The CDR3 reads CASAPAGPRMDTQYF. The CDR3 DNA follows: TGTGCCAGCGCTCCGGCCGGGCCCCGCATGGATACGCAGTATTTT. Using reference TRBV11-3 and TRBJ2-3 for the parts outside the CDR3, the full variable domain is EAGVVQSPRYKIIEKKQPVAFWCNPISGHNTLYWYLQNLGQGPELLIRYENEEAVDDSQLPKDRFSAERLKGVDSTLKIQPAELGDSAVYLCASAPAGPRMDTQYFGPGTRLTVL.

V usage is TRBV30 and J usage is TRBJ2-1, with D maybe TRBD2 (5 bases). Trimming stripped 0 bases from V and 8 bases from J, with 11 bases between. This CDR3 has 13 amino acids. The V gene's germline CDR1 is GTSNPN and CDR2 SVGIG (reference sequence). The CDR3: CAWSVLPRDEQFF. CDR3 nucleotides: TGTGCCTGGAGTGTACTTCCGAGGGATGAGCAGTTCTTC.

The V gene is TRBV5-5, the J gene TRBJ2-4; possibly TRBD2 for D (5 bases). In germline, CDR1 is SGHKS, CDR2 YYEKEE (reference sequence). The length of the CDR3 is 16 residues. V was cut by 3 bases and J by 0 bases, with 13 bases left in between. CDR3 coding DNA: TGTGCCAGCAGCTCACGGACTGACCTAGCCAAAAACATTCAGTACTTC. Protein product: CASSSRTDLAKNIQYF.

The chain uses TRBV4-1 and TRBJ2-5, with TRBD2 as a possible D gene (6 bases). Between the trimmed V and J ends, which lost 4 bases and 2 bases, there was a span of 14 bases. In germline, CDR1 is MGHRA, CDR2 YSYEKL. The CDR3 extends over 15 amino acids. The CDR3 protein is CASSLGSGRQETQYF. In nucleotides, the CDR3 is TGCGCCAGCAGCCTGGGGAGCGGGCGTCAAGAGACCCAGTACTTC.

This clonotype was seen many times. The V and J genes are TRBV12-3 or TRBV12-4 and TRBJ2-2; a weak D match, TRBD2 (6 bases). Trimming cost V 0 bases and J 9 bases, with 8 bases left between them. CDR3 length: 13 amino acids. The chain's CDR3 is CASSLAGGRELFF. In DNA form, the CDR3 reads TGTGCCAGCAGTTTAGCGGGCGGGAGGGAGCTGTTTTTT.

This clonotype was seen more than once but under ten times. The V gene is TRBV3-1, the J gene TRBJ1-3; D is unclear. Germline V CDR1 and CDR2: LGHDT, YNNKEL (reference sequence). The CDR3 sequence is 15 residues long. The V and J ends lost 9 bases and 0 bases respectively, with 15 bases between them. The CDR3 reads CASASGTSSGNTIYF. As DNA, the CDR3 is TGTGCCAGTGCCAGTGGCACGAGCTCTGGAAACACCATATATTTT.

The table lists this clonotype with a few counts. This chain links TRBV29-1 with TRBJ2-5, with D hard to call. Germline assignment: CDR1 SQVTM and CDR2 ANQGSEA. The length of the CDR3 is 13 residues. Trimming cost V 1 base and J 1 base, with 7 bases left between them. The CDR3 bases are TGCAGCGTTGAAGGGGCAGTCCAAGAGACCCAGTACTTC. Its protein is CSVEGAVQETQYF.

The chain uses TRBV4-1 and TRBJ2-7; 9 bases agree with TRBD1. The CDR3 is 15 amino acids. Germline CDR1 is MGHRA and CDR2 is YSYEKL. Trimming removed 4 bases from V and 2 bases from J; junction bases left unmatched: 6. CDR3 sequence (DNA): TGCGCCAGCAGCCGCACCGGGACAGGGCCCTACGAGCAGTACTTC. Protein: CASSRTGTGPYEQYF.

This clonotype was recorded many times. V is TRBV6-5 and J is TRBJ1-2; the D is unclear. Trimming removed 2 bases at V and 7 bases at J, with 8 bases between. There are 12 residues in the CDR3. Germline V CDR1 and CDR2: MNHEY, SVGAGI. The CDR3 DNA reads TGTGCCAGCAGTTACAGAGGCGGTGGCTACACCTTC. It yields the protein CASSYRGGGYTF.

V and J are TRBV4-1 and TRBJ2-3, with 13 bases lining up with TRBD2. CDR3 size: 19 residues. Germline V CDR1 and CDR2: MGHRA, YSYEKL. V was clipped by 0 bases and J by 1 base; unmatched bases: 7. The CDR3 nucleotides are TGCGCCAGCAGCCAAGATCGAACGGGGACTAGCGGGGGCACAGATACGCAGTATTTT. This sequence encodes CASSQDRTGTSGGTDTQYF.

This chain joins TRBV10-3 and TRBJ2-7, with D hard to call. There are 14 residues in the CDR3. Germline V lookup: CDR1 ENHRY, CDR2 SYGVKD. Deletions cut 7 bases from V and 3 bases from J, with 16 bases between. Written as DNA, the CDR3 is TGTGCCATCACCGAAGGATCAGAAGTCTACGAGCAGTACTTC. The encoded protein is CAITEGSEVYEQYF.

The chain uses TRBV21-1 and TRBJ2-4; TRBD2, the D gene given by the table, was not confirmed from the DNA. TRBV21-1 is designated a pseudogene. The CDR3 runs to 19 residues. The CDR3 spells CASSKYFRSGRTSKNIQYF. The CDR3 DNA follows: TGTGCCAGCAGCAAATATTTTCGTTCGGGACGGACCTCCAAAAACATTCAGTACTTC.

The sample holds a few counts of this clonotype. The chain has TRBV19 and TRBJ1-2, with D perhaps TRBD1 (6 bases). Trimming left V 3 bases short and J 4 bases short, with 9 bases between. Germline V gene lookup returns CDR1 LNHDA and CDR2 SQIVND (reference sequence). This CDR3 region has 13 residues. CDR3 amino acids: CASSIDRSYGYTF. In DNA, the CDR3 is TGTGCCAGTAGTATCGACAGGTCCTATGGCTACACCTTC.

The V and J genes are TRBV4-1 and TRBJ2-7, with 9 bases that match TRBD2. The J segment lost 4 bases and the V segment lost 2 bases, leaving 6 bases of the junction unmatched. Per germline, CDR1 MGHRA and CDR2 YSYEKL. The CDR3 has 15 amino acids. The CDR3 loop reads CASSQNSGSLYEQYF. The CDR3 DNA reads as TGCGCCAGCAGCCAAAATAGCGGGAGTCTGTACGAGCAGTACTTC.

This clonotype occurred many times. At one end, the junction sequence differs from germline, possibly due to a read error. This rearrangement joins TRBV5-1 to TRBJ1-1; the match to TRBD1 covers 11 bases. Germline V gene sequence: CDR1 SGHRS, CDR2 YFSETQ. The CDR3 spans 13 residues. The CDR3 spells CASSWDRGTEAFF. The CDR3 DNA reads TGTGCCAGCAGTTGGGACAGGGGGACTGAAGCTTTCTTT.